Sequencing of this T cell receptor (beta chain) was carried out in a study of cytomegalovirus exposure and HLA in healthy donors. Germline V gene lookup returns CDR1 MNHEY and CDR2 SMNVEV (reference sequence). V was shortened by 6 bases and J by 4 bases, with 15 bases between the two germline ends. This CDR3 spans 14 amino acids. PCR amplification relied on 60 Vbeta primers (plus 13 Jbeta primers). Study processing details: Later work found 65 million to 90 million unique TCR beta chains, with 9.5 million to 12 million shared. Clones were sequenced by immunoSEQ multiplex PCR, and TCRdb holds only the in-frame ones, with some missing. The V and J calls and clone size come from that table; D and trimming were worked out from the DNA. The table includes 130,000 or so clones, 60% to 85% detected once. Study-wide results and caveats: Donors were assumed by presence/absence analyses to have roughly uniform sequencing depth. The majority of TCR sequences were rare, yet some public TCRs appeared in many donors.

The count of this clone is one. What it binds is unknown. The sample consisted of PBMCs. This chain links TRBV27 with TRBJ1-2, with D possibly TRBD1 on 6 matching bases. This TCR came from a middle-aged woman in good health and CMV-seronegative. This chain's CDR3 is CASRSETGPYGYTF. In DNA form, the CDR3 reads TGTGCCAGCAGATCCGAGACAGGCCCCTATGGCTACACCTTC.